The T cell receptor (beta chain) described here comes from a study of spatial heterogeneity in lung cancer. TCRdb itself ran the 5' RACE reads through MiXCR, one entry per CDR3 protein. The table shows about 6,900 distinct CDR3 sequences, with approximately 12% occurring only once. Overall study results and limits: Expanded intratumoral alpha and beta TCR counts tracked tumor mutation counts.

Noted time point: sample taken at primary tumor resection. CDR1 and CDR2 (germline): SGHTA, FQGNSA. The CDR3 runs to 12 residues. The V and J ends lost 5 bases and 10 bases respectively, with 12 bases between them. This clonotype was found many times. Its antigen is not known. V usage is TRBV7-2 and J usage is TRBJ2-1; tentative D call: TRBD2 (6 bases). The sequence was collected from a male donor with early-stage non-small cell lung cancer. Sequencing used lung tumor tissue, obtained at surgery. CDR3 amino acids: CASSLGRGEQFF. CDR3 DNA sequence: TGTGCCAGCAGCCTAGGGCGGGGCGAGCAGTTCTTC.